The 22 T cell receptor beta chains below all came from one sample that was sequenced in a study of CD8+CD57+ T cells in acquired aplastic anemia. Both TCR beta VDJ combination and CDR3 sequence profiling were carried out. Genomic DNA was the template for this profiling. In TCRdb, the reads were re-called with MiXCR into one record per CDR3 protein. The sample consists of more than 150,000 distinct CDR3 sequences, around 50% of them appearing once. Those patients picked for sequencing had displayed CD8+CD57+ cell expansion on flow cytometry. Sequencing was carried out using sorted CD4+, CD8+, or CD8+CD57+ T cells (not recorded which) from PBMCs. The receptors derive from a human donor with aplastic anemia.

The chain combines TRBV19 with TRBJ2-1; 14 nucleotides match TRBD2. This CDR3 contains 16 residues. Germline values: CDR1 LNHDA, CDR2 SQIVND (reference sequence). Germline trimming cut 6 bases from V and 2 bases from J; bases unmatched to any gene: 3. As DNA, the CDR3 is TGTGCCAGTAGGGGACTAGCGGGGGCCACCTACAATGAGCAGTTCTTC. Protein: CASRGLAGATYNEQFF.

V is TRBV5-6 and J is TRBJ2-5, with D perhaps assigned TRBD1 or TRBD2 (6 bases each). Trimming left V 4 bases short and J 11 bases short, with 30 bases between. The germline CDR1 and CDR2 sequences are SGHDT and YYEEEE. CDR3 length: 17 residues. CDR3 nucleotides: TGTGCCAGCAGCCCTCATCCCCGGGGGCGTATGGGCAATGAGCAGTACTTC. Protein: CASSPHPRGRMGNEQYF.

The rearrangement joins TRBV11-1 to TRBJ2-1; 9 nucleotides align to TRBD2. Germline CDR1 reads SGHAT; CDR2 reads FQDESV (reference sequence). The CDR3 totals 15 residues. The junction had 9 bases not matched to a gene; V was cut back by 1 base and J by 11 bases. The CDR3 reads CASSLVGDSGSKQFF. CDR3 in DNA: TGTGCCAGCAGCTTAGTCGGGGATAGCGGGAGCAAGCAGTTCTTC.

Of note for this clonotype: A much bigger clone sits one base away, suggesting this may be a read error. The V call is TRBV20-1, the J call TRBJ2-7; D is possibly TRBD1 or TRBD2 (5 bases each). The CDR3 contains 15 residues. From germline, CDR1 is DFQATT and CDR2 SNEGSKA (reference sequence). Here the CDR3 DNA reads TGCAGTGCTACCAGGGCCTTGGGGACCACCTACGAGCAGCACTTC. Amino acid sequence: CSATRALGTTYEQHF.

This clonotype was found many times. CDR3 sequence: CASSFTGTGGGETQYF. CDR3 coding DNA: TGTGCCAGCAGCTTCACCGGGACAGGGGGTGGAGAGACCCAGTACTTC. The chain employs TRBV7-2 and TRBJ2-5; TRBD1 agrees at 11 bases. The J segment lost 4 bases and the V segment lost 3 bases, leaving 7 bases of the junction unmatched. Per germline, CDR1 SGHTA and CDR2 FQGNSA. This CDR3 spans 16 amino acids.

Worth noting for this clonotype: An end of the junction differs from the germline gene, which may be a read error. The genes are TRBV10-1 and TRBJ1-5, with a possible D match to TRBD1 (5 bases). Germline V gene lookup returns CDR1 WNHNN and CDR2 SYGVQD (reference sequence). The CDR3 consists of 15 residues. DNA of the CDR3: TGCGCCGGCAGTTTAGGTAGGGGTCCCCCTCAGCCCCAGCATTTT. Amino acids: CAGSLGRGPPQPQHF.

This clonotype was recorded many times. The chain uses TRBV20-1 and TRBJ1-2; a possible D gene is TRBD1 (6 bases). CDR3 length: 12 residues. V was pared by 3 bases and J by 4 bases, with 9 bases between. Germline V gene lookup returns CDR1 DFQATT and CDR2 SNEGSKA (reference sequence). The CDR3 spells CSAREGGYGYTF. CDR3 nucleotides: TGCAGTGCTAGGGAGGGGGGCTATGGCTACACCTTC.

Note on this clonotype: A read error may be the cause here, since a much bigger clone is one base away. In this CDR3 the conserved last residue, phenylalanine or tryptophan, is missing, so a read error is likely. The V gene is TRBV12-3 or TRBV12-4, the J gene TRBJ1-5, with D uncertain. Trimming removed 10 bases at V and 3 bases at J, with 13 bases between. The CDR3 consists of 13 residues. The CDR3, as DNA: TGTGCCACCACTCAGAACATCAATCAGCCCCAGCATCTT. Amino acids: CATTQNINQPQHL.

J is TRBJ2-1 and V is TRBV19, with TRBD2 matching 9 bases. J was trimmed by 16 bases and V by 6 bases; bases with no gene match: 7. The CDR3 is 11 residues long. Germline loops: CDR1 LNHDA, CDR2 SQIVND (reference sequence). CDR3 bases: TGTGCCAGTAGGCTAGCGGGAAACACATTCTTC. Amino acids: CASRLAGNTFF.

The rearrangement links TRBV15 to TRBJ1-1; TRBD1 aligns across 7 bases. The germline V gene encodes CDR1 LNHNV and CDR2 YYDKDF (reference sequence). The CDR3 loop spans 14 amino acids. Trimming removed 3 bases from V and 3 bases from J; junction bases left unmatched: 4. As DNA, the CDR3 is TGTGCCACCAGCAGCGACAGGGTTGACACTGAAGCTTTCTTT. This sequence encodes CATSSDRVDTEAFF.

The V and J genes are TRBV19 and TRBJ1-1; 7 bases align to TRBD1. Losses at the gene ends were 5 bases for V and 5 bases for J; bases not matched to a gene: 11. The germline V gene has CDR1 LNHDA and CDR2 SQIVND (reference sequence). This CDR3 comprises 15 residues. CDR3: CASSPRDRVRTEAFF. The DNA for the CDR3 is TGTGCCAGTAGTCCAAGAGACAGGGTGAGGACTGAAGCTTTCTTT.

In its sample, this clonotype was seen a few times. A much larger clone sits a single nucleotide away, making a read error possible. V gene TRBV12-3 or TRBV12-4 combines with J gene TRBJ1-2; D is perhaps TRBD1 (6 bases). V was pared by 8 bases and J by 6 bases, with 16 bases between. The CDR3 extends over 13 amino acids. The CDR3 protein is CASGPRGRDGYTF. CDR3 nucleotide sequence: TGTGCCAGCGGTCCCAGGGGACGTGATGGCTACACCTTC.

This clonotype has just one count. The chain employs TRBV5-1 and TRBJ2-7; TRBD1 might be the D (5 bases). V was pared by 5 bases and J by 1 base, with 13 bases between. The germline V gene has CDR1 SGHRS and CDR2 YFSETQ. This CDR3 spans 14 amino acids. CDR3 residues: CASSQGYSSYEQYF. The CDR3 DNA follows: TGCGCCAGCAGTCAGGGTTATAGTTCCTACGAGCAGTACTTC.

Concerning this clonotype: This may come from a read error, since a much larger clone is one base off. The V and J genes are TRBV6-1 and TRBJ2-2, with D possibly being TRBD1 or TRBD2 (5 bases each). The CDR3 is 13 amino acids. Germline V gene data show CDR1 as MNHNS and CDR2 as SASEGT. The CDR3, as DNA: TGTGCCAGCAAGTCCAGGGCTATCGGGGACCTGTTTTTT. Protein product: CASKSRAIGDLFF.

The chain carries TRBV25-1 and TRBJ1-6; 8 positions match TRBD1. The length of the CDR3 is 11 residues. With 8 bases clipped from V and 12 bases from J, the junction kept 3 bases outside the gene matches. Germline CDR1 reads MGHDK; CDR2 reads SYGVNS. CDR3 DNA sequence: TGTGCCAGCGCTGGGACAGGACCCCTCCACTTT. It translates to CASAGTGPLHF. Full variable domain (outside the CDR3, taken from reference TRBV25-1 and TRBJ1-6): EADIYQTPRYLVIGTGKKITLECSQTMGHDKMYWYQQDPGMELHLIHYSYGVNSTEKGDLSSESTVSRIRTEHFPLTLESARPSHTSQYLCASAGTGPLHFGNGTRLTVT.

The J gene is TRBJ2-7, the V gene TRBV20-1, with D perhaps TRBD1 (6 bases). Germline-derived CDR1 and CDR2 are DFQATT and SNEGSKA (reference sequence). The germline V and J ends were trimmed by 0 bases and 5 bases, with 14 bases remaining between them. The CDR3 covers 14 residues. CDR3 region: CSARDARGRNEQYF. The CDR3 bases are TGCAGTGCTAGAGATGCCAGGGGCCGGAACGAGCAGTACTTC.

V usage is TRBV30 and J usage is TRBJ1-2, with D uncertain. CDR1 is GTSNPN, CDR2 SVGIG, per germline (reference sequence). V was trimmed by 7 bases and J by 0 bases, leaving 12 bases between them. CDR3 length: 13 residues. The CDR3 spells CALNGQTNYGYTF. The CDR3 DNA reads TGTGCCTTGAACGGTCAAACTAACTATGGCTACACCTTC.

This chain connects TRBV10-3 to TRBJ2-6; D remains ambiguous. V dropped 4 bases and J dropped 8 bases, with 12 bases sitting between them. CDR1 and CDR2 from the germline V gene are ENHRY and SYGVKD. The CDR3 has 14 amino acids. CDR3 nucleotide sequence: TGTGCCATCAGTGGGGGATCCGGGCCCAACGTCCTGACTTTC. As protein: CAISGGSGPNVLTF.

This clonotype was observed at least ten times. The rearrangement uses TRBV4-1 and TRBJ1-2; D is perhaps TRBD1 (5 bases). The ends were cut back, 5 bases at V and 2 bases at J, with 15 bases in the middle. The CDR3 has 15 amino acids. CDR1 MGHRA and CDR2 YSYEKL come from the germline V gene. The CDR3 spells CASSLDPRDNYGYTF. The DNA of the CDR3 is TGCGCCAGCAGCTTAGACCCCCGGGACAACTATGGCTACACCTTC.

This clonotype has just a few counts. V is TRBV29-1 and J is TRBJ2-3, with 7 bases fitting TRBD1. The CDR3 is 15 residues long. V lost 7 bases and J lost 0; bases outside the gene matches: 10. Germline assignment: CDR1 SQVTM and CDR2 ANQGSEA. CDR3 protein: CSAGRGTASTDTQYF. CDR3 DNA: TGCAGCGCCGGCCGTGGGACAGCTAGCACAGATACGCAGTATTTT.

This clonotype was seen a few times. The chain carries TRBV6-1 and TRBJ1-4; the D gene is possibly TRBD1 (6 bases). Germline V gives CDR1 MNHNS, CDR2 SASEGT. There are 18 residues in the CDR3. Trimming removed 6 bases from V and 7 bases from J, with 27 bases in between. The CDR3 DNA reads as TGTGCCAGCAGCCAACGAACGGGGGCAATCCGGTTGGGTGAAAAACTGTTTTTT. Residues: CASSQRTGAIRLGEKLFF.

The sample holds many counts of this clonotype. The rearrangement uses TRBV5-4 and TRBJ1-1; 9 positions match TRBD1. Germline CDR1 and CDR2: SGHNT and YYREEE (reference sequence). This CDR3 comprises 14 residues. The V and J ends lost 3 bases and 3 bases, in that order; junction bases with no gene match: 3. In DNA form, the CDR3 reads TGTGCCAGCAGCTCGGACAGGGGAGACACTGAAGCTTTCTTT. Protein product: CASSSDRGDTEAFF.